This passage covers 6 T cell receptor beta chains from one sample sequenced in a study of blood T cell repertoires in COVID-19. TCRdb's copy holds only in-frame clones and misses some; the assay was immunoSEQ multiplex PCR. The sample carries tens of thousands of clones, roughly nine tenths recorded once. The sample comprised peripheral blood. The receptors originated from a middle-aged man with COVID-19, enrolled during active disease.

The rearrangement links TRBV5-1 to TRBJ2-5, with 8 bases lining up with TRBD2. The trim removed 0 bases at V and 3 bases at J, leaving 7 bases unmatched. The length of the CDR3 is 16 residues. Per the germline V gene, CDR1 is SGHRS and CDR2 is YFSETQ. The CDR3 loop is CASSLGGVSGKETQYF. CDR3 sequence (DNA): TGCGCCAGCAGCTTGGGAGGGGTTAGCGGGAAAGAGACCCAGTACTTC.

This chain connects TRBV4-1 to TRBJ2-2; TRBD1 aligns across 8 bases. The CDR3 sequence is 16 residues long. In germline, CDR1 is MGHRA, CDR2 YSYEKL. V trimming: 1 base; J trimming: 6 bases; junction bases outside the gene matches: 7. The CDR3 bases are TGCGCCAGCAGCCAAGGTCCCCAGGGGGCCGCCGGGGAGCTGTTTTTT. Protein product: CASSQGPQGAAGELFF.

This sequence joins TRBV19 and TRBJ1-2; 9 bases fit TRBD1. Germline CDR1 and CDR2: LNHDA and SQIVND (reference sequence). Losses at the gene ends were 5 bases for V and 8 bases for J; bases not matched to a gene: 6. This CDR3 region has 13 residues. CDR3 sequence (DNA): TGTGCCAGTAGTGACGGACAGGGGTTAGGCTACACCTTC. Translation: CASSDGQGLGYTF.

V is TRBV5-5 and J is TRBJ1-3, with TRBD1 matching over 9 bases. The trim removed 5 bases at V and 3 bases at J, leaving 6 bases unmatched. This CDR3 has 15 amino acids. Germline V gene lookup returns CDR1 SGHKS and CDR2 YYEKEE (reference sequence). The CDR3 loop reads CASSFRDRVGNTIYF. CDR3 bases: TGTGCCAGCAGTTTCCGGGACAGGGTTGGAAACACCATATATTTT. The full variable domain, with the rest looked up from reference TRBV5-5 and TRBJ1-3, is DAGVTQSPTHLIKTRGQQVTLRCSPISGHKSVSWYQQVLGQGPQFIFQYYEKEERGRGNFPDRFSARQFPNYSSELNVNALLLGDSALYLCASSFRDRVGNTIYFGEGSWLTVV.

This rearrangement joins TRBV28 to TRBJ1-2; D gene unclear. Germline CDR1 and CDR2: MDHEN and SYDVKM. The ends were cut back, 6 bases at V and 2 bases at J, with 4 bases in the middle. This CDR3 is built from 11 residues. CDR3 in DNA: TGTGCCAGCAGGAGCAACTATGGCTACACCTTC. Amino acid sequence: CASRSNYGYTF.

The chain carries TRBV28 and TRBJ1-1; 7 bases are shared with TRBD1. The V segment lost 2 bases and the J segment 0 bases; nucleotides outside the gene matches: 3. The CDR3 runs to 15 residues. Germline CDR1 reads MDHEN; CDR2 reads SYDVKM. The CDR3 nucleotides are TGTGCCAGCAGTTTAGGACAGGCGATGAACACTGAAGCTTTCTTT. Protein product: CASSLGQAMNTEAFF.